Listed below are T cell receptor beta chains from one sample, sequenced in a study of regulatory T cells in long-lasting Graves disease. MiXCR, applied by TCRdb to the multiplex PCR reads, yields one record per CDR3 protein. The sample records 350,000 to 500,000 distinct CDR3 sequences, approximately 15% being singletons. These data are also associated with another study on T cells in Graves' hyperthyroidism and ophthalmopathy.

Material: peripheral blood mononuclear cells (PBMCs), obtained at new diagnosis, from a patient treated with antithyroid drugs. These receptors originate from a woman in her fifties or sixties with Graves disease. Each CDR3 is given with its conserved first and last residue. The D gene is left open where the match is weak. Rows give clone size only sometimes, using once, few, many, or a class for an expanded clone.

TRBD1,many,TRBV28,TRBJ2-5,TGTGCCAGCAGTTTCACCGGGACAGGGGGGAGAAAGACCCAGTACTTC,CASSFTGTGGRKTQYF
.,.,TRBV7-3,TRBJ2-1,TGTGCCAGCAGATTAGGACAGAGCTCCTACAATGAGCAGTTCTTC,CASRLGQSSYNEQFF
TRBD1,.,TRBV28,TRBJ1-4,TGTGCCAGCAGGTCAGGACACAGGGGGCGAACTAATGAAAAACTGTTTTTT,CASRSGHRGRTNEKLFF
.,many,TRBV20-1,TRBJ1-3,TGCAGTGCTAGGAGGACTGGCGACGAGTCTGGAAACACCATATATTTT,CSARRTGDESGNTIYF
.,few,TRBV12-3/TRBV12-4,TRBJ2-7,TGTGCCAGCAGCATTAAGGGAGGCTTGGAGCAGTACTTC,CASSIKGGLEQYF
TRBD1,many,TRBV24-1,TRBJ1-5,TGTGCCACCAGTGAGTCCCGGGACAGCTCTAGCAATCAGCCCCAGCATTTT,CATSESRDSSSNQPQHF
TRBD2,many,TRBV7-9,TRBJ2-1,TGTGCCAGCAGTCCAGCACTAGCGGGAGTTGTCTATGAGCAGTTCTTC,CASSPALAGVVYEQFF
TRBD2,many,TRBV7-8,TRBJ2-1,TGTGCCAGCAGCTCGAGGGAACTAGCGGGAGGTTATTACAATGAGCAGTTCTTC,CASSSRELAGGYYNEQFF
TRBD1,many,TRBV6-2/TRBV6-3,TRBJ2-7,TGTGCCAGCAGTTACTCTTGGACAGGTCCTCGAAGGACAGAGCAGTACTTC,CASSYSWTGPRRTEQYF
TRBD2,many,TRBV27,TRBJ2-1,TGTGCCAGCAGTCGAAGGGGACTAGCGGACTACAATGAGCAGTTCTTC,CASSRRGLADYNEQFF
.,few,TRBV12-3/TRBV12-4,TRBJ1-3,TGTGCCAGCAGTTTCTACAGGGCTGGAAACACCATATATTTT,CASSFYRAGNTIYF
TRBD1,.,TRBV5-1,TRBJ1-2,TGCGCCAGCAGCGTTCGGGACAGAAGTAACTATGGCTACACCTTC,CASSVRDRSNYGYTF
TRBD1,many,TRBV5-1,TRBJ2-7,TGCGCCAGCGGACCGGGACAGGGATACGAGCAGTACTTC,CASGPGQGYEQYF
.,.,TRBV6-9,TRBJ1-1,TGTGCCAGCAGTTACCAAACCAGAAACACTGAAGCTTTCTTT,CASSYQTRNTEAFF
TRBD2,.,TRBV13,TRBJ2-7,TGTGCCAGCAGCACCGGGACTAGCGGGAGGTGGGAGCAGTACTTC,CASSTGTSGRWEQYF
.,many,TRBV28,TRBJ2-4,TGTGCCAGCAGTAGCCCTGGGACAGCCAAAAACATTCAGTACTTC,CASSSPGTAKNIQYF
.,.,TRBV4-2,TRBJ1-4,TGTGCCAGCAGCCAAGGCTTTGGGCAGGGAGTCCAAGAAAAACTGTTTTTT,CASSQGFGQGVQEKLFF
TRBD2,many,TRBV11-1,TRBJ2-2,TGTGCCAGCAGCTTACGGGCTAGCGGGAGCACCGGGGAGCTGTTTTTT,CASSLRASGSTGELFF
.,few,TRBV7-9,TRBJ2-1,TGTGCCAGCAGCTCTAAACCCGGTGCTGGCGGAGACTCCTACAATGAGCAGTTCTTC,CASSSKPGAGGDSYNEQFF
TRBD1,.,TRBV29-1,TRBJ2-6,TGCAGCGTTGATCTGGGACAGGGGAACCCTGGGGCCAACGTCCTGACTTTC,CSVDLGQGNPGANVLTF
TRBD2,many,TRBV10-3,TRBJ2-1,TGTGCCATCAGGTCGTCACTAGCGGGAGGGTATGATGAGCAGTTCTTC,CAIRSSLAGGYDEQFF
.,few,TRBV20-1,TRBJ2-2,TGCAGTGGGGAGTTCGCGAACACCGGGGAGCTGTTTTTT,CSGEFANTGELFF
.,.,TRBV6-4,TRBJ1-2,TGTGCCAGCAGTGACTCTGGGGTGGGTGTGGATGGCTACACCTTC,CASSDSGVGVDGYTF
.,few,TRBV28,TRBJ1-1,TGTGCCAGCAGTTCACAAGTCGTCGGGAACACTGAAGCTTTCTTT,CASSSQVVGNTEAFF
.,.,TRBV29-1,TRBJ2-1,TGCAGCGTTGAAGGTGCGGCAGGGGGGGTGAGGAATGAGCAGTTCTTC,CSVEGAAGGVRNEQFF
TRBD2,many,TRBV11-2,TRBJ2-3,TGTGCCAGCAGCCCCAGCGGGATTGGCACAGATACGCAGTATTTT,CASSPSGIGTDTQYF
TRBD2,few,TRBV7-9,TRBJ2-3,TGTGCCAGCAGCTTACCCCTAGCGGGAGCGGTTACTAGCACAGATACGCAGTATTTT,CASSLPLAGAVTSTDTQYF
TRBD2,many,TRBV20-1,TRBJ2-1,TGCAGTGCTATGAGACTAGCGGGAGGGGCAAATGAGCAGTTCTTC,CSAMRLAGGANEQFF
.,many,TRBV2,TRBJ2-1,TGTGCCAGCACCCTTCAGCGGTCCTCCTACAATGAGCAGTTCTTC,CASTLQRSSYNEQFF
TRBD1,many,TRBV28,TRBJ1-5,TGTGCCAGCCGGGACGGGACAGAAGTTCAGCCCCAGCATTTT,CASRDGTEVQPQHF
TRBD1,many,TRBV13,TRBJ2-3,TGTGCCAGCAGCTTAGGGGGACAGGGGGTTCATACGCAGTATTTT,CASSLGGQGVHTQYF
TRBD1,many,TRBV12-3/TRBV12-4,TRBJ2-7,TGTGCCAGCAGACCCGGGACAGGGACTTACGAGCAGTACTTC,CASRPGTGTYEQYF
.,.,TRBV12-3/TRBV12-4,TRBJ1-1,TGTGCCAGCAGCCTACTTCCGGACAGCTCGAACACTGAAGCTTTCTTT,CASSLLPDSSNTEAFF
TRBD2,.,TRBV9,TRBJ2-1,TGTGCCAGCAGCGTAGCGGGAGGGCCCGAGGGGGTTTACAATGAGCAGTTCTTC,CASSVAGGPEGVYNEQFF
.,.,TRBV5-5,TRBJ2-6,TGTGCCAGCAGCTCTTTCTCAGGGGGGGTTGGGGCCAACGTCCTGACTTTC,CASSSFSGGVGANVLTF
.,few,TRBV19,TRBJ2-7,TGTGCCAGTAGTATAACAGTGGAGCCCTACGAGCAGTACTTC,CASSITVEPYEQYF
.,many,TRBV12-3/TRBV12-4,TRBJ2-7,TGTGCCAGCAGCCCCTCAATGTGGAGTAGCGGATTCTCCTACGAGCAGTACTTC,CASSPSMWSSGFSYEQYF
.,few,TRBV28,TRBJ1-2,TGTGCCAGCAACCCCCTCGGGGGACGCTATACTTTAAACTATGGCTACACCTTC,CASNPLGGRYTLNYGYTF
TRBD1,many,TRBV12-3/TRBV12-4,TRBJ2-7,TGTGCCAGCAGAGCCGGGACAGGGTTCTACGAGCAGTACTTC,CASRAGTGFYEQYF
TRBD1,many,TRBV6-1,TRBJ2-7,TGTGCCAGCTCGGGACAGGGAGGTCTCTACGAGCAGTACTTC,CASSGQGGLYEQYF
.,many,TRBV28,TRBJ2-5,TGTGCCAGCAGTTTATCTCACCAAGAGACCCAGTACTTC,CASSLSHQETQYF
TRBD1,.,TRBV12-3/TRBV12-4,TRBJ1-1,TGTGCCAGCAGTAGACAGGGGCTATCTGAAGCTTTCTTT,CASSRQGLSEAFF
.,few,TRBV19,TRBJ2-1,TGTGCCAGTAGGGTGAGTGTTCAAAACCCCTACAATGAGCAGTTCTTC,CASRVSVQNPYNEQFF
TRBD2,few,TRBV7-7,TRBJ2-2,TGTGCCAGCAGCCCCGGCCCTATAAGTGCGGGAGGCCCGACCGGGGAGCTGTTTTTT,CASSPGPISAGGPTGELFF
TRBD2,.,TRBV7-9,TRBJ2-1,TGTGCCAGCGTCGGGTGGGGACTAGCGGGATCGGGATACTCCTACAATGAGCAGTTCTTC,CASVGWGLAGSGYSYNEQFF
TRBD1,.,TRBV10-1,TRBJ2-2,TGCGCCATTCAACCGAGACAGGGCGAAAAGACCGGGGAGCTGTTTTTT,CAIQPRQGEKTGELFF